This TCR beta chain was profiled in a study of Graves' ophthalmopathy and Graves' hyperthyroidism. The authors amplified TCR beta CDR3 regions from RNA transcripts. An opening RT-PCR round employed HTBI primers and preceded a second-round multiplex PCR. TCRdb reprocessed the multiplex PCR reads via MiXCR and lists one record per CDR3 protein. The sample yields approximately 500,000 distinct CDR3 sequences, under 15% seen once. Germline V lookup: CDR1 KGHSH, CDR2 LQKENI. This CDR3 is 15 amino acids long. Trimming left V 2 bases short and J 2 bases short, with 13 bases between. Notes on the study in general: The model achieved 55% to 71% sensitivity and roughly 72% specificity for ophthalmopathy progression.

Note on this clonotype: The antigen is unknown.

Sample: blood. J is TRBJ2-7 and V is TRBV18, with a possible D match to TRBD2 (6 bases). This receptor was identified in a woman younger than 45 with Graves' ophthalmopathy. In DNA form, the CDR3 reads TGTGCCAGCTCACCAGGGGGGAACCCTCCCTACGAGCAGTACTTC. The encoded protein is CASSPGGNPPYEQYF.